Listed here are 8 T cell receptor beta chains from one sample, sequenced in a study of T cell responses to AZD1222 COVID-19 vaccine. Here immunoSEQ multiplex PCR was the method, and the copy in TCRdb shows in-frame clones only, minus some. In the table there are about 110,000 clones, about 92% of which are singletons. The source material was peripheral blood, sampled on day 0 of AZD1222 vaccination. The source is an adult in good health.

The chain carries TRBV10-3 and TRBJ1-5; possibly TRBD1 for D (5 bases). There are 15 residues in the CDR3. Trimming left V 3 bases short and J 3 bases short, with 12 bases between. Germline CDR1 and CDR2: ENHRY and SYGVKD. In DNA, the CDR3 is TGTGCCATCAGTGATTCGGGACGTCCCAATCAGCCCCAGCATTTT. It yields the protein CAISDSGRPNQPQHF.

The V call is TRBV5-1, the J call TRBJ2-7, with 8 bases fitting TRBD2. Unmatched junction bases numbered 8, after V lost 4 bases and J lost 5 bases. CDR1 and CDR2 from the germline V gene are SGHRS and YFSETQ. The CDR3 has 14 residues. In DNA, the CDR3 is TGCGCCAGCAGCCATCTGTCGGGAGGGAACGAGCAGTACTTC. This gives the protein CASSHLSGGNEQYF.

Only one count was recorded for this clone. The chain has TRBV27 and TRBJ2-3; 14 nucleotides align to TRBD2. V trimming: 3 bases; J trimming: 3 bases; junction bases outside the gene matches: 8. CDR3 length: 18 amino acids. Germline V CDR1 and CDR2: MNHEY, SMNVEV (reference sequence). CDR3: CASSFRGGTSGSTDTQYF. CDR3 nucleotide sequence: TGTGCCAGCAGTTTCCGGGGGGGGACTAGCGGGAGTACAGATACGCAGTATTTT.

The rearrangement uses TRBV5-4 and TRBJ1-1; D gene ambiguous. This CDR3 spans 14 amino acids. V dropped 4 bases and J dropped 3 bases, with 13 bases sitting between them. Germline V CDR1 and CDR2: SGHNT, YYREEE (reference sequence). CDR3 in amino acids: CASSVGPRDTEAFF. As DNA, the CDR3 is TGTGCCAGCAGCGTAGGCCCTCGGGACACTGAAGCTTTCTTT.

The V call is TRBV28, the J call TRBJ1-4; D may be TRBD1 (6 bases). The CDR3 is made up of 12 amino acids. Germline V gene lookup returns CDR1 MDHEN and CDR2 SYDVKM. Trimming removed 8 bases from V and 5 bases from J, with 9 bases in between. The CDR3 spells CASQQGNEKLFF. The CDR3 DNA follows: TGTGCCAGCCAACAGGGAAATGAAAAACTGTTTTTT.

The rearrangement links TRBV7-2 to TRBJ1-1; tentatively, D is TRBD1 (6 bases). Per the germline V gene, CDR1 is SGHTA and CDR2 is FQGNSA. V shed 5 bases and J shed 1 base, with 14 bases lying between them. The CDR3 is made up of 15 amino acids. CDR3: CASSPETGRNTEAFF. CDR3 bases: TGTGCCAGCAGCCCGGAGACAGGAAGGAACACTGAAGCTTTCTTT.

This sequence joins TRBV5-1 and TRBJ1-6; 10 bases match TRBD1. The V segment lost 4 bases and the J segment 9 bases; nucleotides outside the gene matches: 7. Germline V gives CDR1 SGHRS, CDR2 YFSETQ. This CDR3 is 15 amino acids long. The CDR3 is CASSDSTGGSSPLHF. The CDR3 nucleotides read TGCGCCAGCAGCGATTCGACAGGGGGCTCTTCACCCCTCCACTTT.

V usage is TRBV6-2 or TRBV6-3 and J usage is TRBJ1-1; the match to TRBD1 covers 7 bases. This CDR3 has 18 amino acids. The J segment lost 1 base and the V segment lost 4 bases, leaving 15 bases of the junction unmatched. CDR1 and CDR2 (germline): MNHEY, SVGEGT. The chain's CDR3 is CASSSPYDRVPRNTEAFF. CDR3 bases: TGTGCCAGCAGTTCCCCATATGACAGGGTCCCCAGGAACACTGAAGCTTTCTTT.